This T cell receptor (beta chain) was identified in a study of prognosis after radiotherapy for stage I lung cancer. Overall study: Enrolled patients were those with stage I non-small cell lung cancer, a group that was recruited between April 2018 and early 2019.

Study results and caveats: Patients with distant metastases had lower Shannon entropy after stereotactic body radiation therapy.

Patients were all node-negative on CT and PET/CT, lacking prior chemotherapy, radiotherapy or other malignancies. This clonotype was counted many times. Its antigen remains unidentified. Using two-round multiplex PCR, the authors amplified TCR beta CDR3 from genomic DNA. TRBV and TRBJ genes each had their own specific primers in first-round PCR. TCRdb used MiXCR to reprocess the multiplex PCR reads, holding one entry per CDR3 protein. The data contain about 27,000 distinct CDR3 sequences, more than 45% of them seen just once; the ten biggest clones take up approximately 15%. The TCR comes from a donor over 45 with non-small cell lung cancer. The sequences come from PBMCs, collected before or after stereotactic body radiation therapy (not recorded which).

CDR3 nucleotides: TGTGCCAGCAGCCCTAGCGGGATGAACACCGGGGAGCTGTTTTTT. It encodes CASSPSGMNTGELFF. The gene calls are TRBV6-1 and TRBJ2-2; 9 bases map to TRBD2. In germline, CDR1 is MNHNS, CDR2 SASEGT. V was clipped by 6 bases and J by 1 base; unmatched bases: 3. The CDR3 covers 15 residues.